This entry lists 25 T cell receptor beta chains sequenced from one sample in a study of vaccination and CD4 T cells after COVID-19. The treatment: approximately 9-day PBMC culture with coronavirus spike peptide pools or control peptides (ViraFEST assay). With the Oncomine TCR Beta short-read assay, DNA from cultured CD4+ T cells was sequenced. TCRdb used MiXCR to reprocess the PCR reads, holding one entry per CDR3 protein. Of about 15,000 distinct CDR3 sequences in the sample, roughly 34% are singletons; the top ten hold around 33%. No antigen has been identified for these receptors. The sample taken for sequencing was cultured CD4+ T cells from blood. These receptors all stem from a human donor with COVID-19.

There are a few counts of this clonotype. The gene calls are TRBV18 and TRBJ2-5; a possible D gene is TRBD1 (6 bases). Deletions cut 4 bases from V and 5 bases from J, with 17 bases between. The CDR3 sequence is 15 residues long. Germline lookup yields CDR1 KGHSH and CDR2 LQKENI. The CDR3 is CASSRNGGGQETQYF. DNA of the CDR3: TGTGCCAGCTCACGGAATGGTGGGGGCCAGGAGACCCAGTACTTC.

The rearrangement links TRBV27 to TRBJ2-7; 7 bases are a match to TRBD2. Germline CDR1 reads MNHEY; CDR2 reads SMNVEV (reference sequence). The CDR3 extends over 16 amino acids. V shed 2 bases, J shed 2 bases, and the junction held 9 bases outside the gene matches. In nucleotides, the CDR3 is TGTGCCAGCAGTTTAAATCAGGCTAGCGGAGCCTACGAGCAGTACTTC. This codes for CASSLNQASGAYEQYF.

The chain has TRBV10-3 and TRBJ2-3, with 7 bases identical to TRBD2. The germline gives CDR1 ENHRY, CDR2 SYGVKD. The CDR3 loop spans 15 amino acids. V lost 3 bases, J lost 2 bases, and 5 bases stayed unmatched. CDR3 region: CAISEAGGNTDTQYF. In DNA form, the CDR3 reads TGTGCCATCAGTGAAGCCGGGGGGAACACAGATACGCAGTATTTT.

This sequence joins TRBV7-2 and TRBJ2-7, with unresolved D. CDR1 and CDR2 from the germline V gene are SGHTA and FQGNSA. The CDR3 contains 12 residues. V was pared by 5 bases and J by 2 bases, with 7 bases between. DNA of the CDR3: TGTGCCAGCAGCGGGCGGACCTACGAGCAGTACTTC. Its protein product is CASSGRTYEQYF.

The chain is built from TRBV5-4 and TRBJ2-7; the match to TRBD2 covers 7 bases. V shed 2 bases and J 4 bases; nucleotides not matched to a gene: 3. CDR3 length equals 13 residues. Germline values: CDR1 SGHNT, CDR2 YYREEE (reference sequence). The CDR3, as DNA: TGTGCCAGCAGCTTACGGGGGGTGTACGAGCAGTACTTC. It specifies CASSLRGVYEQYF.

This clonotype was counted only a few times. The chain has TRBV6-1 and TRBJ2-5, with 8 nucleotides matching TRBD1. CDR1 is MNHNS and CDR2 is SASEGT in the germline V gene. Trimming took 8 bases from V and 5 from J; bases not matched to a gene: 10. The CDR3 consists of 14 residues. For the CDR3, the DNA is TGTGCCAGCTCCCTCCAGGGGGCGGTTGAGACCCAGTACTTC. Its protein is CASSLQGAVETQYF.

Concerning this clonotype: An end of the junction differs from the germline gene, which may be a read error. This chain links TRBV12-3 or TRBV12-4 with TRBJ1-2; no clear D. The CDR3 sequence is 12 residues long. CDR3 loop: CASSLANYGYTF. The CDR3 coding sequence is TGTGCCAGCAGTCTAGCTAACTATGGCTACACCTTC.

V gene TRBV7-2 combines with J gene TRBJ2-1; D gene unclear. There are 14 residues in the CDR3. V dropped 1 base and J dropped 3 bases, with 7 bases sitting between them. Per germline, CDR1 SGHTA and CDR2 FQGNSA. CDR3 sequence reads: CASSLEQLYNEQFF. In nucleotides, the CDR3 is TGTGCCAGCAGCTTAGAACAGCTCTACAATGAGCAGTTCTTC.

This clonotype was seen only a few times. The gene calls are TRBV27 and TRBJ1-5; D perhaps matches TRBD1 (5 bases). Germline V gene lookup returns CDR1 MNHEY and CDR2 SMNVEV (reference sequence). The CDR3 sequence is 17 residues long. The V end lost 2 bases, the J end lost 1 base, and 15 bases lay between the germline ends. The CDR3 DNA reads as TGTGCCAGCAGTTTAAGGGGCCGGACGAACAGCAATCAGCCCCAGCATTTT. Translation gives CASSLRGRTNSNQPQHF.

The chain joins TRBV4-1 to TRBJ1-3, with a tentative D call TRBD1 (5 bases). The germline V gene has CDR1 MGHRA and CDR2 YSYEKL. V lost 0 bases to trimming and J lost 0 bases, with 21 bases between them. The CDR3 runs to 20 residues. The CDR3 region has the DNA TGCGCCAGCAGCCAAGAGCGTTCAATACAGGCACAAGTCTCTGGAAACACCATATATTTT. Protein product: CASSQERSIQAQVSGNTIYF.

This clonotype was seen a few times. The V gene is TRBV7-9, the J gene TRBJ1-3; 8 nucleotides line up with TRBD1. Per germline, CDR1 SEHNR and CDR2 FQNEAQ (reference sequence). With 5 bases clipped from V and 6 bases from J, the junction kept 18 bases outside the gene matches. The CDR3 consists of 18 residues. The DNA for the CDR3 is TGTGCCAGCAGCGCATCCTCAGTGGGACAGGCAAACAAAAACACCATATATTTT. It encodes CASSASSVGQANKNTIYF.

CDR3 nucleotides: TGTGCCAGCTCACCCTCAAGCACAGATACGCAGTATTTT. It yields the protein CASSPSSTDTQYF. The chain combines TRBV18 with TRBJ2-3; D remains ambiguous. Germline-derived CDR1 and CDR2 are KGHSH and LQKENI. This CDR3 is 13 amino acids long. Trimming left V 3 bases short and J 0 bases short, with 4 bases between.

The V gene is TRBV2, the J gene TRBJ1-2, with TRBD1 as a possible D gene (5 bases). The CDR3 spans 14 residues. Germline loops: CDR1 SNHLY, CDR2 FYNNEI. V lost 6 bases and J lost 3, with 14 bases in between. This CDR3 is CASSVDSSHYGYTF. CDR3 DNA sequence: TGTGCCAGCAGCGTTGACAGCTCCCACTATGGCTACACCTTC. Based on the CDR3 plus reference TRBV2 and TRBJ1-2, the full variable domain is EPEVTQTPSHQVTQMGQEVILRCVPISNHLYFYWYRQILGQKVEFLVSFYNNEISEKSEIFDDQFSVERPDGSNFTLKIRSTKLEDSAMYFCASSVDSSHYGYTFGSGTRLTVV.

The chain carries TRBV2 and TRBJ1-4; 7 positions match TRBD1. V lost 6 bases and J lost 4; bases outside the gene matches: 5. The CDR3 extends over 14 amino acids. Germline V gene lookup returns CDR1 SNHLY and CDR2 FYNNEI. The CDR3 protein is CASRRDRNNEKLFF. CDR3 nucleotide sequence: TGTGCCAGCAGAAGGGACAGAAATAATGAAAAACTGTTTTTT.

This clonotype was observed a few times. V is TRBV6-1 and J is TRBJ2-5, with D perhaps matching TRBD1 or TRBD2 (5 bases each). The CDR3 extends over 16 amino acids. Trimming pared 0 bases from V and 1 base from J, leaving 12 bases between. Germline CDR1 is MNHNS and CDR2 is SASEGT. The CDR3 sequence: CASSEAWGYPQETQYF. The CDR3 DNA is TGTGCCAGCAGTGAAGCTTGGGGGTACCCCCAAGAGACCCAGTACTTC.

This clonotype occurred a few times. The V call is TRBV20-1, the J call TRBJ2-5, with 10 bases fitting TRBD2. The CDR3 runs to 16 residues. The junction had 9 bases not matched to a gene; V was cut back by 0 bases and J by 5 bases. The germline V gene has CDR1 DFQATT and CDR2 SNEGSKA (reference sequence). CDR3 DNA: TGCAGTGCTAGAGATCCTAGCGGGGGCATGGGGGAGACCCAGTACTTC. Protein sequence: CSARDPSGGMGETQYF.

This clonotype was observed a handful of times. This chain's CDR3 is CATRSGQGNTEAFF. The CDR3 DNA reads as TGTGCCACCAGGTCGGGACAGGGAAACACTGAAGCTTTCTTT. The V call is TRBV24-1, the J call TRBJ1-1, with 9 bases that match TRBD1. The germline gives CDR1 KGHDR, CDR2 SFDVKD. The CDR3 totals 14 residues. Trimming removed 7 bases from V and 2 bases from J; junction bases left unmatched: 4.

This rearrangement joins TRBV11-3 to TRBJ2-2; 7 nucleotides line up with TRBD1. V was clipped by 4 bases and J by 12 bases; unmatched bases: 14. Germline V lookup: CDR1 SGHNT, CDR2 YENEEA. CDR3 length equals 15 residues. CDR3 DNA sequence: TGTGCCAGCAGCTCGACGCGACAGGGTCTCCCTCAGCTGTTTTTT. Residues: CASSSTRQGLPQLFF.

As to this clonotype: At one end the junction does not follow the germline gene, possibly because of a read error. This chain links TRBV7-9 with TRBJ2-2, with 12 bases matching TRBD2. Germline lookup yields CDR1 SEHNR and CDR2 FQNEAQ (reference sequence). The CDR3 spans 17 residues. The CDR3 nucleotides read TGTGCCAGCAGCCGCCCGGCTAGCGGGGGGGCCACCGGGGAGCCGTTTTTT. Protein: CASSRPASGGATGEPFF. Combining the CDR3 with reference TRBV7-9 and TRBJ2-2 gives the whole variable domain DTGVSQNPRHKITKRGQNVTFRCDPISEHNRLYWYRQTLGQGPEFLTYFQNEAQLEKSRLLSDRFSAERPKGSFSTLEIQRTEQGDSAMYLCASSRPASGGATGEPFFGEGSRLTVL.

V and J are TRBV20-1 and TRBJ2-3, with a tentative D call TRBD2 (6 bases). Trimming left V 0 bases short and J 1 base short, with 11 bases between. Germline assignment: CDR1 DFQATT and CDR2 SNEGSKA (reference sequence). This CDR3 comprises 15 residues. CDR3 coding DNA: TGCAGTGCTAGAGATTCCGGGACTGGCACAGATACGCAGTATTTT. Translated: CSARDSGTGTDTQYF.

This chain uses TRBV6-5 with TRBJ2-2; D is unclear. The CDR3 covers 14 residues. Germline-derived CDR1 and CDR2 are MNHEY and SVGAGI. V lost 0 bases and J 3 bases, leaving 5 bases between the germline ends. In DNA form, the CDR3 reads TGTGCCAGCAGTTACTCGGGATACACCGGGGAGCTGTTTTTT. It codes for CASSYSGYTGELFF.

This clonotype was counted only a few times. The gene calls are TRBV6-1 and TRBJ1-1; D is unclear. With 7 bases removed from V and 4 bases from J, the gap between germline ends came to 13 bases. This CDR3 has 13 amino acids. Germline-derived CDR1 and CDR2 are MNHNS and SASEGT. For the CDR3, the DNA is TGTGCCAGCACCAAGGGAGTATCCACTGAAGCTTTCTTT. This encodes CASTKGVSTEAFF.

The rearrangement joins TRBV20-1 to TRBJ1-5; 8 nucleotides agree with TRBD1. This CDR3 contains 15 residues. With V trimmed by 4 bases and J by 3 bases, 8 bases remained unmatched. Germline V gene data show CDR1 as DFQATT and CDR2 as SNEGSKA (reference sequence). The CDR3 region is CSATVPTGDNQPQHF. In DNA, the CDR3 is TGCAGTGCTACGGTACCGACAGGGGACAATCAGCCCCAGCATTTT.

This chain links TRBV11-2 with TRBJ2-4; D may be TRBD1 or TRBD2 (5 bases each). CDR3 length: 15 residues. CDR1 SGHAT and CDR2 FQNNGV come from the germline V gene. V was pared by 5 bases and J by 7 bases, with 18 bases between. The CDR3 bases are TGTGCCAGCAGCGCAGGGACCGTAGGAAGGAACATTCAGTACTTC. This encodes CASSAGTVGRNIQYF. The entire variable domain, with the rest obtained from reference TRBV11-2 and TRBJ2-4, is as follows: EAGVAQSPRYKIIEKRQSVAFWCNPISGHATLYWYQQILGQGPKLLIQFQNNGVVDDSQLPKDRFSAERLKGVDSTLKIQPAKLEDSAVYLCASSAGTVGRNIQYFGAGTRLSVL.

The chain carries TRBV7-9 and TRBJ1-1; tentatively, D is TRBD1 (5 bases). The CDR3 is made up of 15 amino acids. CDR1 and CDR2 (germline): SEHNR, FQNEAQ (reference sequence). Trimming removed 3 bases from V and 0 bases from J, with 11 bases in between. CDR3 sequence (DNA): TGTGCCAGCAGCTTCCAACCGACAGTGAACACTGAAGCTTTCTTT. It yields the protein CASSFQPTVNTEAFF.